A selection of T cell receptor beta chains follows, all from one sample in a study of cytomegalovirus exposure and HLA in healthy donors. Profiled with immunoSEQ multiplex PCR; TCRdb holds only in-frame clones, not every one. The table has under 200,000 clones, around 82% seen once. Sequenced material: PBMCs. The receptors were sampled from a man in his 60s in good health and CMV-seronegative. Each CDR3 is given with its conserved first and last residue. Fields, in order: V gene, clone size, J gene, D gene, CDR3 protein, CDR3 DNA. A D gene is named only where the DNA matches it firmly. Expanded clones get a size class; other rows say once, few or many, or leave the size out.

TRBV7-8,NA,TRBJ1-1,NA,CASSHGPGSEAFF,TGTGCCAGTTCTCATGGGCCAGGCAGTGAAGCTTTCTTT
TRBV18,NA,TRBJ1-3,NA,CASSPGANGGNTIYF,TGTGCCAGCTCTCCAGGGGCGAACGGAGGAAACACCATATATTTT
TRBV6-5,NA,TRBJ1-2,NA,CASLGVGRVPYGYTF,TGTGCCAGCCTTGGGGTCGGGCGGGTCCCCTATGGCTACACCTTC
TRBV2,NA,TRBJ2-2,TRBD2,CASSEIGLAGFGGTGELFF,TGTGCCAGCAGTGAAATTGGACTAGCGGGGTTCGGTGGCACCGGGGAGCTGTTTTTT
TRBV9,few,TRBJ2-3,NA,CASSASSGGLGRDTQYF,TGTGCCAGCAGCGCCTCTTCAGGGGGTCTCGGGAGAGATACGCAGTATTTT
TRBV5-6,NA,TRBJ2-2,TRBD1,CASSLDQGAYTGELFF,TGTGCCAGCAGCTTGGATCAGGGGGCCTACACCGGGGAGCTGTTTTTT
TRBV5-6,NA,TRBJ2-7,NA,CASSLSSYEQYF,TGTGCCAGCAGCCTGAGCTCCTACGAGCAGTACTTC
TRBV29-1,once,TRBJ1-2,TRBD1,CSVGPFRDRGFDGYTF,TGCAGCGTTGGTCCTTTCCGGGACAGGGGCTTTGATGGCTACACCTTC
TRBV9,once,TRBJ2-7,TRBD1,CASSRTGGSYEQYF,TGTGCCAGCAGCAGGACAGGGGGTTCCTACGAGCAGTACTTC
TRBV7-9,NA,TRBJ1-1,TRBD1,CASSPWGQGRGDTEAFF,TGTGCCAGCAGCCCCTGGGGACAGGGGAGGGGTGACACTGAAGCTTTCTTT
TRBV4-3,NA,TRBJ1-2,TRBD1,CASSQEGGQGFGYTF,TGCGCCAGCAGCCAAGAGGGTGGACAGGGCTTTGGCTACACCTTC
TRBV5-4,NA,TRBJ2-7,NA,CASSPATGKKDEQYF,TGTGCCAGCAGCCCAGCTACAGGGAAGAAGGACGAGCAGTACTTC
TRBV6-5,NA,TRBJ1-4,NA,CASSYSSGVNEKLFF,TGTGCCAGCAGTTACTCGAGCGGAGTTAATGAAAAACTGTTTTTT
TRBV6-5,few,TRBJ1-1,NA,CASRDGGDTEAFF,TGTGCCAGCAGAGACGGGGGGGACACTGAAGCTTTCTTT
TRBV5-1,NA,TRBJ1-3,NA,CASSLTTLSGNTIYF,TGCGCCAGCAGCTTGACTACTTTGTCTGGAAACACCATATATTTT
TRBV27,NA,TRBJ1-1,NA,CASSPRLNTEAFF,TGTGCCAGCAGTCCCCGGTTGAACACTGAAGCTTTCTTT
TRBV6-6,NA,TRBJ2-5,NA,CASSYSTSQETQYF,TGTGCCAGCAGTTACTCAACTAGCCAAGAGACCCAGTACTTC
TRBV9,few,TRBJ2-3,TRBD1,CASSGQGTHYTDTQYF,TGTGCCAGCAGCGGACAGGGGACCCATTACACAGATACGCAGTATTTT
TRBV27,NA,TRBJ1-1,NA,CASSYDWEGTRFF,TGTGCCAGCAGTTATGATTGGGAGGGGACGCGGTTCTTT
TRBV5-1,NA,TRBJ2-1,TRBD1,CASRRDRGDEQFF,TGCGCCAGCAGAAGGGACAGGGGGGATGAGCAGTTCTTC
TRBV19,NA,TRBJ2-5,NA,CASSPRGQETQYF,TGTGCCAGTAGCCCCAGGGGTCAAGAGACCCAGTACTTC
TRBV9,NA,TRBJ1-2,NA,CASSSRTRGYTF,TGTGCCAGCAGCTCCCGAACTCGTGGCTACACCTTC
TRBV10-3,NA,TRBJ1-2,NA,CAISDEGYGYPF,TGTGCCATCAGTGATGAGGGCTATGGCTACCCCTTC
TRBV9,few,TRBJ2-3,NA,CASSTHTDTQYF,TGTGCCAGCAGCACACACACAGATACGCAGTATTTT
TRBV19,NA,TRBJ2-1,NA,CASNGRGVLNEQFF,TGTGCCAGTAACGGCAGGGGGGTCCTCAATGAGCAGTTCTTC
TRBV6-1,NA,TRBJ2-6,NA,CASSEFGGSTGANVLTF,TGTGCCAGCAGTGAATTTGGGGGCTCCACTGGGGCCAACGTCCTGACTTTC
TRBV19,NA,TRBJ2-1,TRBD2,CASSRGLAGGRTEQFF,TGTGCCAGTAGTAGGGGACTAGCGGGAGGCCGCACCGAGCAGTTCTTC
TRBV5-6,NA,TRBJ2-5,TRBD1,CASSLRQGSLETQYF,TGTGCCAGCAGCCTAAGACAGGGATCCCTCGAGACCCAGTACTTC
TRBV27,NA,TRBJ1-4,NA,CASGRGGYEKLFF,TGTGCCAGCGGGCGGGGGGGGTATGAAAAACTGTTTTTT
TRBV30,NA,TRBJ2-7,TRBD1,CAWDRGDSYEQYF,TGTGCCTGGGACAGGGGGGACTCCTACGAGCAGTACTTC
TRBV5-1,few,TRBJ2-1,NA,CASSLGSGYNEQFF,TGCGCCAGCAGCTTGGGGAGCGGTTACAATGAGCAGTTCTTC
TRBV14,once,TRBJ1-3,TRBD1,CASSQGIMGQPSSGNTIYF,TGTGCCAGCAGCCAAGGGATTATGGGACAGCCGAGCTCTGGAAACACCATATATTTT
TRBV19,NA,TRBJ1-5,NA,CASSMRSGRFESNQPQHF,TGTGCCAGTAGTATGCGGTCTGGCCGCTTTGAGAGCAATCAGCCCCAGCATTTT
TRBV27,NA,TRBJ2-3,TRBD2,CASSSISGSTDTQYF,TGTGCCAGCAGTTCGATTAGCGGGAGCACAGATACGCAGTATTTT
TRBV19,NA,TRBJ1-1,NA,CASTRRGSNTEAFF,TGTGCCAGTACCAGAAGAGGGTCCAACACTGAAGCTTTCTTT
TRBV28,NA,TRBJ1-5,TRBD1,CASSFPLSPGTGFGSNQPQHF,TGTGCCAGCAGTTTCCCCCTAAGCCCCGGGACAGGGTTTGGTAGCAATCAGCCCCAGCATTTT
TRBV2,NA,TRBJ1-5,TRBD1,CASSPTGFNQPQHF,TGTGCCAGCAGTCCGACAGGGTTCAATCAGCCCCAGCATTTT
TRBV9,few,TRBJ2-7,NA,CASSVDSGYEQYF,TGTGCCAGCAGCGTAGATAGTGGCTACGAGCAGTACTTC